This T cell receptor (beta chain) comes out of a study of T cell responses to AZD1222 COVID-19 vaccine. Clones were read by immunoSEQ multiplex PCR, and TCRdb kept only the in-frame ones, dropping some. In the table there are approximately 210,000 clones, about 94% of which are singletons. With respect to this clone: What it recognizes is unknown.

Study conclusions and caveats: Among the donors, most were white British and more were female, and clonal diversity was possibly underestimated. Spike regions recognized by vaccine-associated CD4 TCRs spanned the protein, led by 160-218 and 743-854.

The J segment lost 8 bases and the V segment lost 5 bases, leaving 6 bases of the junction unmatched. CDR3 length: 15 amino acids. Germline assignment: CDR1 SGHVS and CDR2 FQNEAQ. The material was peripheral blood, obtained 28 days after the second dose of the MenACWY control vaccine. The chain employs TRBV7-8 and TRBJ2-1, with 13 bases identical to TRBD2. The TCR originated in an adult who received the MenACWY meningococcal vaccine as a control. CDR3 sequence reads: CASSGRTSGSDEQFF. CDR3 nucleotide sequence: TGTGCCAGCAGCGGCAGGACTAGCGGGAGTGATGAGCAGTTCTTC.